This T cell receptor beta chain was recovered during a study of T-cell reconstitution after alpha-beta-depleted transplantation in children. This clonotype was detected many times. With 5 bases removed from V and 7 bases from J, the gap between germline ends came to 11 bases. The germline V gene has CDR1 DFQATT and CDR2 SNEGSKA (reference sequence). CDR3 length: 11 amino acids. Molecular barcoding with unique molecular identifiers was used for the TCRbeta library. TCRdb used MiXCR to reprocess the PCR reads, holding one entry per CDR3 protein. The sample carries about 260,000 distinct CDR3 sequences, around 7.8% recorded once.

The chain couples TRBV20-1 to TRBJ1-2; tentatively, D is TRBD1 (6 bases). This clonotype originated in a male patient between 10 and 17 years old who had a stem cell transplant for acute lymphoblastic leukemia, so the T cells may come from the graft donor. The input for sequencing was PBMCs, mostly from graft donor cells, taken 180 days after TCRalphabeta/CD19-depleted stem cell transplant. CDR3 DNA sequence: TGCAGTGCTCGGAGGGGGGGTGGCTACACCTTC. It translates to CSARRGGGYTF.